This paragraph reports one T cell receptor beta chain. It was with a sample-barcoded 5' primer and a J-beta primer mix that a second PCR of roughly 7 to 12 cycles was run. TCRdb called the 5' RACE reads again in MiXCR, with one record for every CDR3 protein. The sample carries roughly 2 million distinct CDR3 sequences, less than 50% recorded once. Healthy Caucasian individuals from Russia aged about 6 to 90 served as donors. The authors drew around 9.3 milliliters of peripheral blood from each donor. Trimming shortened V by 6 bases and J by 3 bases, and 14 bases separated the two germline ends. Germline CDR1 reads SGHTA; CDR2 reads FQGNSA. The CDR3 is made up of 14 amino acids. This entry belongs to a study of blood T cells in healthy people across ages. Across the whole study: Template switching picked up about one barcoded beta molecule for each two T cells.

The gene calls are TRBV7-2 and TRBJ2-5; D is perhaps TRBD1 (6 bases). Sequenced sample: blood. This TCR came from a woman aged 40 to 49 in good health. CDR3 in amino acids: CASSYTGQKETQYF. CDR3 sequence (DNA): TGTGCCAGCAGTTACACAGGACAGAAAGAGACCCAGTACTTC. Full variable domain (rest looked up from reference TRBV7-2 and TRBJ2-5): GAGVSQSPSNKVTEKGKDVELRCDPISGHTALYWYRQSLGQGLEFLIYFQGNSAPDKSGLPSDRFSAERTGGSVSTLTIQRTQQEDSAVYLCASSYTGQKETQYFGPGTRLLVL.